What follows is one T cell receptor (beta chain) and its context. This sample stems from a study of blood T cell repertoires in COVID-19. Whole-study context: PBMCs, B-cell-depleted T cells, or T cells provided the cDNA or gDNA that made up the material.

Original handling: Amplified reference gene primers provided the basis for estimating nucleated cell counts. Method: immunoSEQ multiplex PCR; TCRdb's copy keeps in-frame clones and lacks some. That table furnishes V, J and clone size, whereas the DNA furnished D and trimming. This sample has 350,000 to 400,000 clones, with 90% found just once. Deletions cut 5 bases from V and 0 bases from J, with 7 bases between. Germline V lookup: CDR1 LNHDA, CDR2 SQIVND (reference sequence). This CDR3 has 13 residues. This receptor was obtained from a man aged 18 to 29 with active or convalescent COVID-19. The chain links TRBV19 to TRBJ1-1; no clear D. The sequenced material came from peripheral blood. CDR3 in amino acids: CASSPSLNTEAFF. CDR3 DNA sequence: TGTGCCAGTAGTCCTAGTCTGAACACTGAAGCTTTCTTT.